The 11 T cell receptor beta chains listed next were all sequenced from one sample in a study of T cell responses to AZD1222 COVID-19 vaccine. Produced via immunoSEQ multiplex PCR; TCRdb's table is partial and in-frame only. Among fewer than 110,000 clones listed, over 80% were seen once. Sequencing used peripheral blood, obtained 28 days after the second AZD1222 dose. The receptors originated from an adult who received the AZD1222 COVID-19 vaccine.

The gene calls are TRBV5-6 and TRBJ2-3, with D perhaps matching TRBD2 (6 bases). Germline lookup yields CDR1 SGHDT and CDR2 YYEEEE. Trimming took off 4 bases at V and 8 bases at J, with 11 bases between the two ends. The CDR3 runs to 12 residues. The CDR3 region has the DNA TGTGCCAGCAGCCCTTGGCGGGGTACGCAGTATTTT. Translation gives CASSPWRGTQYF.

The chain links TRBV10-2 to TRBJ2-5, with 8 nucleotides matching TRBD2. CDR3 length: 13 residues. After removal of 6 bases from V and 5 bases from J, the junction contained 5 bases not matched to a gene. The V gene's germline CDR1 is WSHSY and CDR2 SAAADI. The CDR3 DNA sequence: TGCGCCAGCAGCCGGACTAGCCGTGAGACCCAGTACTTC. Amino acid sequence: CASSRTSRETQYF.

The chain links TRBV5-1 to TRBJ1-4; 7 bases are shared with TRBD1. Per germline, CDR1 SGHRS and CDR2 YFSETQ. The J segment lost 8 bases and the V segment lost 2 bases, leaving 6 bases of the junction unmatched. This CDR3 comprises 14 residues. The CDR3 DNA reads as TGCGCCAGCAGCTTAGACAGGGCCTACGAAAAACTGTTTTTT. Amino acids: CASSLDRAYEKLFF.

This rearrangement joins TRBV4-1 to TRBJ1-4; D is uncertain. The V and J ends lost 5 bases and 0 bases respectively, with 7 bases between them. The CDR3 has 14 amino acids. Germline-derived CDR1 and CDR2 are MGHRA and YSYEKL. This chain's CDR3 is CASSYSATNEKLFF. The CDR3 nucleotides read TGCGCCAGCAGCTACAGTGCAACTAATGAAAAACTGTTTTTT.

As DNA, the CDR3 is TGTGCCAGCAGGGGTAGCGGGGTCCACGAGCAGTACTTC. Its translation is CASRGSGVHEQYF. The chain carries TRBV28 and TRBJ2-7, with 8 nucleotides matching TRBD2. The CDR3 spans 13 residues. With V trimmed by 6 bases and J by 5 bases, 6 bases remained unmatched. The V gene's germline CDR1 is MDHEN and CDR2 SYDVKM.

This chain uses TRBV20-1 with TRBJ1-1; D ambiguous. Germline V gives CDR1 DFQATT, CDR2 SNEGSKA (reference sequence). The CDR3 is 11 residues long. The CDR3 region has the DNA TGCAGCGAGGTTAGGAGCACTGAAGCTTTCTTT. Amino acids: CSEVRSTEAFF.

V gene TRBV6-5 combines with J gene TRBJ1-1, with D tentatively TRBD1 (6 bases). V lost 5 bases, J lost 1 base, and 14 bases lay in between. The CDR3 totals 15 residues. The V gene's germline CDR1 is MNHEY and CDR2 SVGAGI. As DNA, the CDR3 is TGTGCCAGCAGTCTTCGCGGGGGCGAGAACACTGAAGCTTTCTTT. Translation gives CASSLRGGENTEAFF.

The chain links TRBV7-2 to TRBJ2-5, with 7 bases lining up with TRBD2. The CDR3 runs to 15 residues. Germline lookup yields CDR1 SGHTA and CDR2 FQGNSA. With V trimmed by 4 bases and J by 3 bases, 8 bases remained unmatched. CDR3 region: CASSYLGGPEETQYF. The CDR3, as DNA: TGTGCCAGCAGCTACTTGGGAGGGCCCGAAGAGACCCAGTACTTC.

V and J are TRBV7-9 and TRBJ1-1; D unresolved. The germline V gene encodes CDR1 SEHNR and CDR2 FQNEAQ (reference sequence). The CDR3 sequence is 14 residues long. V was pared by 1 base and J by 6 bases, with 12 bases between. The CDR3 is CASSLDGSSAEAFF. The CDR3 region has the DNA TGTGCCAGCAGCTTAGACGGCAGCAGCGCTGAAGCTTTCTTT.

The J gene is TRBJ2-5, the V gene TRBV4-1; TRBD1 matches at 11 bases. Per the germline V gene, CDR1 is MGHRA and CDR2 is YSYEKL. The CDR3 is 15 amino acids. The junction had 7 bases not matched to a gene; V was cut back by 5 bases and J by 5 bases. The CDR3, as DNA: TGCGCCAGCAGCTTCCGGACAGGGGGCATGGAGACCCAGTACTTC. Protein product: CASSFRTGGMETQYF.

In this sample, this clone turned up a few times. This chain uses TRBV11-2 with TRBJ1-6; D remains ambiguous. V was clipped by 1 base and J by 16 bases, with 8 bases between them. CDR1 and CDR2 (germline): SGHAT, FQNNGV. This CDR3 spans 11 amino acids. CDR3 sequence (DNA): TGTGCCAGCAGCTTAGGGACGAAACTCCACTTT. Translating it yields CASSLGTKLHF.